Listed here are 27 T cell receptor beta chains from one sample, sequenced in a study of blood T cell repertoires in COVID-19 (dated by TCRdb to between 2020 and 2021). The library was prepared using the immunoSEQ multiplex PCR assay. TCRdb carries this immuneACCESS record with in-frame sequences only. Its versions omit some clonotypes, under half of them owing to an unresolved V gene in the studies checked, with the rest unexplained. This sample holds around 330,000 clones; about 91% were observed only once. The ten largest make up about 9.9% of the sample. Sequencing input: PBMCs or T cells enriched from blood (not recorded which). These receptors came from a woman between 35 and 50 years old who had recovered from COVID-19.

This chain connects TRBV7-2 to TRBJ1-3; D might be TRBD1 (6 bases). Germline CDR1 is SGHTA and CDR2 is FQGNSA. The CDR3 sequence is 15 residues long. The V and J ends lost 6 bases and 0 bases respectively, with 12 bases between them. This chain's CDR3 is CASSSTGHSGNTIYF. Here the CDR3 DNA reads TGTGCCAGCAGTTCGACAGGCCACTCTGGAAACACCATATATTTT.

V and J are TRBV5-1 and TRBJ1-1, with unresolved D. The CDR3 has 14 amino acids. Germline lookup yields CDR1 SGHRS and CDR2 YFSETQ. V was cut by 9 bases and J by 0 bases, with 15 bases left in between. The CDR3 here is CATRLETVNTEAFF. The CDR3, as DNA: TGCGCCACCCGACTCGAGACGGTGAACACTGAAGCTTTCTTT.

The chain uses TRBV7-3 and TRBJ2-1; 9 bases map to TRBD2. Germline V gives CDR1 SGHTA, CDR2 FQGTGA. This CDR3 has 16 residues. After removal of 1 base from V and 8 bases from J, the junction contained 9 bases not matched to a gene. The CDR3 coding sequence is TGTGCCAGCAGCTTAAACCCTGTCACTAGCGGGTATGAGCAGTTCTTC. Its translation is CASSLNPVTSGYEQFF.

The V gene is TRBV19, the J gene TRBJ2-3; 7 bases are a match to TRBD1. The CDR3 is 14 residues long. V trimming: 9 bases; J trimming: 0 bases; junction bases outside the gene matches: 6. From germline, CDR1 is LNHDA and CDR2 SQIVND (reference sequence). The DNA of the CDR3 is TGTGCCAGCGCCGAACAGGGGAGCACAGATACGCAGTATTTT. It encodes CASAEQGSTDTQYF.

The chain employs TRBV18 and TRBJ1-4; D may be TRBD1 (6 bases). Germline values: CDR1 KGHSH, CDR2 LQKENI. The CDR3 sequence is 13 residues long. The V end lost 4 bases, the J end lost 5 bases, and 8 bases lay between the germline ends. CDR3 loop: CASSRGQNEKLFF. The CDR3 DNA sequence: TGTGCCAGCTCACGCGGACAGAATGAAAAACTGTTTTTT.

The V call is TRBV28, the J call TRBJ2-1; 9 bases map to TRBD2. Germline V gives CDR1 MDHEN, CDR2 SYDVKM. This CDR3 region has 16 residues. Trimming removed 1 base from V and 5 bases from J; junction bases left unmatched: 6. CDR3 in amino acids: CASSLLGLAGNNEQFF. CDR3 bases: TGTGCCAGCAGTTTATTAGGTCTAGCGGGGAACAATGAGCAGTTCTTC.

The J gene is TRBJ2-7, the V gene TRBV28; no clear D. V shed 6 bases and J shed 1 base, with 16 bases lying between them. Germline loops: CDR1 MDHEN, CDR2 SYDVKM. The CDR3 runs to 15 residues. For the CDR3, the DNA is TGTGCCAGCAGCTGGGCCAGCCTTCGATCCTACGAGCAGTACTTC. The encoded protein is CASSWASLRSYEQYF.

The chain combines TRBV7-9 with TRBJ1-1; D is perhaps TRBD1 (5 bases). The V and J ends lost 5 bases and 1 base respectively, with 11 bases between them. Looked up from germline, CDR1 is SEHNR and CDR2 is FQNEAQ (reference sequence). The CDR3 totals 14 residues. CDR3 coding DNA: TGTGCCAGCAGCCCGGGGCGGGGGAACACTGAAGCTTTCTTT. Translated: CASSPGRGNTEAFF.

This clone came up a few times. The chain is built from TRBV6-6 and TRBJ1-2; D is unresolved. Germline V gene lookup returns CDR1 MNHNY and CDR2 SVGAGI (reference sequence). Between the trimmed V and J ends, which lost 5 bases and 0 bases, there was a span of 4 bases. The CDR3 sequence is 12 residues long. The CDR3 region is CASSPTNYGYTF. The DNA of the CDR3 is TGTGCCAGCAGTCCAACTAACTATGGCTACACCTTC.

The V and J genes are TRBV6-5 and TRBJ2-1; 8 nucleotides match TRBD2. V shed 6 bases, J shed 4 bases, and the junction held 8 bases outside the gene matches. The CDR3 totals 15 residues. Germline V gene data show CDR1 as MNHEY and CDR2 as SVGAGI. CDR3 nucleotides: TGTGCCAGCAGCCTGACTAGCGCAACTTACAATGAGCAGTTCTTC. This codes for CASSLTSATYNEQFF.

The gene calls are TRBV29-1 and TRBJ2-7; 9 nucleotides align to TRBD1. V shed 1 base and J 5 bases; nucleotides not matched to a gene: 6. Germline lookup yields CDR1 SQVTM and CDR2 ANQGSEA. The CDR3 loop spans 14 amino acids. The CDR3 reads CSVEGGTGTNEQYF. As DNA, the CDR3 is TGCAGCGTTGAAGGGGGGACAGGGACGAACGAGCAGTACTTC.

The chain links TRBV18 to TRBJ1-5; D gene ambiguous. V was trimmed by 4 bases and J by 4 bases, leaving 11 bases between them. CDR1 and CDR2 (germline): KGHSH, LQKENI. The CDR3 extends over 14 amino acids. CDR3 in amino acids: CASSQENLNQPQHF. CDR3 nucleotides: TGTGCCAGCTCACAGGAGAACCTAAATCAGCCCCAGCATTTT.

V gene TRBV6-5 combines with J gene TRBJ1-5, with no clear D. The CDR3 has 13 residues. Trimming stripped 6 bases from V and 2 bases from J, with 8 bases between. The germline gives CDR1 MNHEY, CDR2 SVGAGI. CDR3 residues: CASRSSGNQPQHF. As DNA, the CDR3 is TGTGCCAGCAGAAGTTCGGGCAATCAGCCCCAGCATTTT.

The chain couples TRBV9 to TRBJ2-3, with TRBD2 matching over 12 bases. Germline V CDR1 and CDR2: SGDLS, YYNGEE. The J segment lost 3 bases and the V segment lost 4 bases, leaving 12 bases of the junction unmatched. The CDR3 is made up of 18 amino acids. The CDR3 reads CASSTSGTLAGGTDTQYF. DNA for the CDR3: TGTGCCAGCAGCACGTCCGGGACCCTAGCGGGGGGGACAGATACGCAGTATTTT.

This rearrangement joins TRBV4-1 to TRBJ1-3; 8 nucleotides line up with TRBD1. The CDR3 sequence is 15 residues long. Germline CDR1 MGHRA, CDR2 YSYEKL. With 0 bases clipped from V and 4 bases from J, the junction kept 2 bases outside the gene matches. For the CDR3, the DNA is TGCGCCAGCAGCCAAGACAGGGGGCCAGGAAACACCATATATTTT. It specifies CASSQDRGPGNTIYF.

The V call is TRBV21-1, the J call TRBJ2-5; the table's D call, TRBD1, was not checked against the DNA. TRBV21-1 is flagged as a pseudogene. This CDR3 spans 17 amino acids. The CDR3 loop reads CASSYTRDRGPQETQYF. In nucleotides, the CDR3 is TGTGCCAGCAGCTATACGAGGGACAGGGGACCCCAAGAGACCCAGTACTTC.

The chain uses TRBV18 and TRBJ2-1; 7 bases align to TRBD1. V dropped 6 bases and J dropped 8; count of bases not matched to a gene: 13. The CDR3 is 15 residues long. The germline CDR1 and CDR2 sequences are KGHSH and LQKENI. The CDR3 DNA reads TGTGCCAGCTCGGGACAGACGATCGGAGGCTATGAGCAGTTCTTC. The encoded protein is CASSGQTIGGYEQFF.

The chain carries TRBV27 and TRBJ2-5, with 12 bases lining up with TRBD2. CDR1 is MNHEY and CDR2 is SMNVEV in the germline V gene (reference sequence). The CDR3 spans 19 residues. V lost 1 base to trimming and J lost 2 bases; unmatched junction nucleotides: 11. CDR3 sequence reads: CASSLFWASGGVGQETQYF. The CDR3 DNA reads as TGTGCCAGCAGTTTATTCTGGGCTAGCGGGGGGGTTGGGCAAGAGACCCAGTACTTC.

A single count supports this clone. This rearrangement joins TRBV19 to TRBJ2-3, with a possible D match to TRBD2 (6 bases). Per germline, CDR1 LNHDA and CDR2 SQIVND (reference sequence). Trimming cost V 4 bases and J 3 bases, with 8 bases left between them. The CDR3 sequence is 13 residues long. The CDR3: CASSRRGTDTQYF. For the CDR3, the DNA is TGTGCCAGTAGTAGGAGGGGAACAGATACGCAGTATTTT.

The chain employs TRBV7-2 and TRBJ2-1, with 10 bases that match TRBD2. From germline, CDR1 is SGHTA and CDR2 FQGNSA. The ends lost 1 base at V and 5 bases at J; junction bases unmatched: 2. The CDR3 is 15 amino acids. CDR3 sequence reads: CASSLVLAGNNEQFF. In nucleotides, the CDR3 is TGTGCCAGCAGCTTAGTACTAGCGGGAAACAATGAGCAGTTCTTC.

This rearrangement joins TRBV11-2 to TRBJ2-3; D is ambiguous. CDR3 length: 14 amino acids. CDR1 is SGHAT, CDR2 FQNNGV, per germline. The V and J ends lost 5 bases and 4 bases respectively, with 13 bases between them. The DNA for the CDR3 is TGTGCCAGCAGCCTAAACAGCCCCTCAGATACGCAGTATTTT. This gives the protein CASSLNSPSDTQYF.

The chain combines TRBV28 with TRBJ2-3; TRBD1 aligns across 9 bases. Losses at the gene ends were 5 bases for V and 0 bases for J; bases not matched to a gene: 9. The length of the CDR3 is 17 residues. The germline CDR1 and CDR2 sequences are MDHEN and SYDVKM. CDR3 region: CASSTPTGGFSTDTQYF. CDR3 DNA sequence: TGTGCCAGCAGTACCCCGACAGGGGGTTTTAGCACAGATACGCAGTATTTT.

The chain is built from TRBV5-1 and TRBJ1-2, with D maybe TRBD1 (6 bases). The CDR3 consists of 15 residues. Germline V gene sequence: CDR1 SGHRS, CDR2 YFSETQ. V was clipped by 4 bases and J by 3 bases, with 16 bases between them. The CDR3 spells CASSHETGFYYGYTF. The CDR3 DNA follows: TGCGCCAGCAGCCACGAAACAGGGTTCTACTATGGCTACACCTTC.

CDR3 protein: CAIEGNTEAFF. In DNA form, the CDR3 reads TGTGCCATTGAGGGGAACACTGAAGCTTTCTTT. The V and J genes are TRBV28 and TRBJ1-1; D is ambiguous. The CDR3 length is 11 residues. V lost 10 bases to trimming and J lost 1 base, with 7 bases between them. Germline values: CDR1 MDHEN, CDR2 SYDVKM.

This clone was observed a single time. V usage is TRBV7-9 and J usage is TRBJ2-1, with 13 bases lining up with TRBD2. Germline CDR1 and CDR2: SEHNR and FQNEAQ (reference sequence). The junction had 8 bases not matched to a gene; V was cut back by 0 bases and J by 9 bases. CDR3 length: 17 amino acids. For the CDR3, the DNA is TGTGCCAGCAGCTTAGCGGAGCCGGGACTAGCGGGATTTGAGCAGTTCTTC. It is translated as CASSLAEPGLAGFEQFF. The variable domain in full, completed from reference TRBV7-9 and TRBJ2-1, reads DTGVSQNPRHKITKRGQNVTFRCDPISEHNRLYWYRQTLGQGPEFLTYFQNEAQLEKSRLLSDRFSAERPKGSFSTLEIQRTEQGDSAMYLCASSLAEPGLAGFEQFFGPGTRLTVL.

The rearrangement links TRBV10-3 to TRBJ2-7; TRBD2 agrees at 7 bases. The CDR3 loop spans 14 amino acids. CDR1 and CDR2 from the germline V gene are ENHRY and SYGVKD. The ends lost 8 bases at V and 2 bases at J; junction bases unmatched: 9. The CDR3 protein is CAIGPPGGTYEQYF. Written as DNA, the CDR3 is TGTGCCATCGGGCCCCCGGGAGGAACCTACGAGCAGTACTTC.

In its sample, this clone was seen once. This sequence joins TRBV4-3 and TRBJ2-7, with 8 bases aligning to TRBD1. This CDR3 comprises 16 residues. J gave up 4 bases and V 4 bases, and 12 bases lay outside the gene matches. Per germline, CDR1 LGHNA and CDR2 YSLEER. The CDR3 DNA reads as TGCGCCAGCAGCCTGGAGTGGGACAGGACGGGGTACGAGCAGTACTTC. It specifies CASSLEWDRTGYEQYF.